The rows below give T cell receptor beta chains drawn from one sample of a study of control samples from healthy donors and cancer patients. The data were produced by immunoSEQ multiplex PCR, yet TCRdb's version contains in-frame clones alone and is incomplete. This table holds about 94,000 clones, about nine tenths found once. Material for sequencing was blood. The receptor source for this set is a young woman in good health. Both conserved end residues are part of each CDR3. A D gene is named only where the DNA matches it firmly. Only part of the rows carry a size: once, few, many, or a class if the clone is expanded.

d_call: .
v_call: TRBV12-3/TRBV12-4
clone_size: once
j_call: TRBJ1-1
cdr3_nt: TGTGCCAGCCAGAGGGGGTTTGTAGCTTTCTTT
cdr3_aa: CASQRGFVAFF

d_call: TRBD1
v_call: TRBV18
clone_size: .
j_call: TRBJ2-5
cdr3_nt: TGTGCCAGCTCACCCATGATACCCTGGACAGGGAAAGAGACCCAGTACTTC
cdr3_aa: CASSPMIPWTGKETQYF

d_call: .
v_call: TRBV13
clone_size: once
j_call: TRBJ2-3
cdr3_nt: TGTGCCAGCAGCTTAACTAGCCCAGATACGCAGTATTTT
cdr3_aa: CASSLTSPDTQYF

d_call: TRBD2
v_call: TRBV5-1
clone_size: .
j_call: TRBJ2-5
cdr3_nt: TGCGCCAGCAGCCCGGCGGGGGGTCGGGAGACCCAGTACTTC
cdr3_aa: CASSPAGGRETQYF

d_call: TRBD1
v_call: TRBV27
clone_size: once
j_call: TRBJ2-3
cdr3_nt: TGTGCCAGCAGTTTACGCCGGACAGGGTTTGCAGATACGCAGTATTTT
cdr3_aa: CASSLRRTGFADTQYF

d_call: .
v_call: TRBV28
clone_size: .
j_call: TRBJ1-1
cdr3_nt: TGTGCCAGTCTGGCAGGGAGTACTGAAGCTTTCTTT
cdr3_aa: CASLAGSTEAFF

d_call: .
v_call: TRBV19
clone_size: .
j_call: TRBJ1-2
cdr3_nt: TGTGCCAGTAGACTAGAGAACACTAACTATGGCTACACCTTC
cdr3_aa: CASRLENTNYGYTF

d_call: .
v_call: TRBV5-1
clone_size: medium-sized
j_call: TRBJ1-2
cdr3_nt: TGCGCCAGCAGCTCCGTCCAGGGGAATGATGGCTACACCTTC
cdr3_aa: CASSSVQGNDGYTF

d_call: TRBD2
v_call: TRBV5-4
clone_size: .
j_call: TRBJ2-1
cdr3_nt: TGTGCCAGCAGCTTACCCCCGGCGGGGGGGCCCGGGAATGAGCAGTTCTTC
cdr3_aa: CASSLPPAGGPGNEQFF

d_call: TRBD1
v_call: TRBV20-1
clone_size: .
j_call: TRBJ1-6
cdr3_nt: TGCAGTGCTAGTAGGGGGACAGGGGGCTTTGACTCCTATAATTCACCCCTCCACTTT
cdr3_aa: CSASRGTGGFDSYNSPLHF

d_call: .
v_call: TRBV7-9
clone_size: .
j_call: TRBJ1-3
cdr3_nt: TGTGCCAGCAGCGGGGGGGACGGAGTCTCTGGAAACACCATATATTTT
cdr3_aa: CASSGGDGVSGNTIYF

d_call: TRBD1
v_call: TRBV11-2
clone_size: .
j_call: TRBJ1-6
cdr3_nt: TGTGCCAGCAGCTTATCCGGACAGGGGGCTAATTCACCCCTCCACTTT
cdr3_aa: CASSLSGQGANSPLHF

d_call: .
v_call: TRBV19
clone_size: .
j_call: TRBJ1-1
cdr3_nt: TGTGCCAGTAGCACTCTCCCTGGCAGGGATGACACTGAAGCTTTCTTT
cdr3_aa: CASSTLPGRDDTEAFF